The rows below give T cell receptor beta chains drawn from one sample of a study of cytomegalovirus exposure and HLA in healthy donors. The data were produced by immunoSEQ multiplex PCR, yet TCRdb's version contains in-frame clones alone and is incomplete. Recorded here are over 30,000 clones; the top ten clones represent around 4.8%. The sample taken for sequencing was PBMCs. The receptor set was obtained from a woman in her 40s in good health and CMV-seropositive. Each CDR3 is given with its conserved first and last residue. A D gene is named only where the DNA matches it firmly.

TRBV9	TRBJ2-3	NA	TGTGCCAGCAGCGTAGACCCCCACGGTACGCAGTATTTT	CASSVDPHGTQYF
TRBV7-6	TRBJ1-1	NA	TGTGCCAGCAGCCCCGGGGGGCCGAGGACTGAAGCTTTCTTT	CASSPGGPRTEAFF
TRBV29-1	TRBJ1-2	TRBD1	TGCAGCGTTGCGCCCTCAGGGGGCTATGGCTACACCTTC	CSVAPSGGYGYTF
TRBV19	TRBJ2-7	TRBD2	TGTGCCAGTACTCAAGGTGCGGGAGGAGTCTACGAGCAGTACTTC	CASTQGAGGVYEQYF
TRBV4-2	TRBJ2-1	NA	TGTGCCAGCAGCCAACTCCCCTACAATGAGCAGTTCTTC	CASSQLPYNEQFF
TRBV23-1	TRBJ1-1	NA	TGCGCCAGCCGGAATACTACCGAAGCTTTCTTT	CASRNTTEAFF
TRBV18	TRBJ2-5	TRBD2	TGTGCCAGCTCACCCCCGACTGATAGCGGGGAAGAGACCCAGTACTTC	CASSPPTDSGEETQYF
TRBV5-1	TRBJ2-2	TRBD1	TGCGCCAGCAGCAGGGGACAGGGCACCGGGGAGCTGTTTTTT	CASSRGQGTGELFF
TRBV15	TRBJ2-1	NA	TGTGCCACCAGCAGTACAACAGTGAGCTCCTACAATGAGCAGTTCTTC	CATSSTTVSSYNEQFF
TRBV19	TRBJ2-1	TRBD2	TGTGCCAGTAGTGTCCCGGGACTAGAGGGTCTTGGTGAGCAGTTCTTC	CASSVPGLEGLGEQFF
TRBV5-6	TRBJ1-1	TRBD1	TGTGCCAGCAGCTTTTGGACAGGGACCACTGAAGCTTTCTTT	CASSFWTGTTEAFF
TRBV5-5	TRBJ1-3	TRBD1	TGTGCCAGCAGCCACACACACACAGGGGGAGGAAACACCATATATTTT	CASSHTHTGGGNTIYF
TRBV28	TRBJ1-3	NA	TGTGCCAGCAGCCCTGGGGGGTTGCGTAACACCATATATTTT	CASSPGGLRNTIYF
TRBV2	TRBJ2-5	TRBD1	TGTGCCAGCAGGGGACAGGCCGAGGGAGAGACCCAGTACTTC	CASRGQAEGETQYF
TRBV28	TRBJ2-7	TRBD2	TGTGCCAGCAGTTTGGGAGGGCGGAGCCACGAGCAGTACTTC	CASSLGGRSHEQYF
TRBV5-6	TRBJ2-7	TRBD1	TGTGCCAGCAGGAGGACAGGGACCTACGAGCAGTACTTC	CASRRTGTYEQYF